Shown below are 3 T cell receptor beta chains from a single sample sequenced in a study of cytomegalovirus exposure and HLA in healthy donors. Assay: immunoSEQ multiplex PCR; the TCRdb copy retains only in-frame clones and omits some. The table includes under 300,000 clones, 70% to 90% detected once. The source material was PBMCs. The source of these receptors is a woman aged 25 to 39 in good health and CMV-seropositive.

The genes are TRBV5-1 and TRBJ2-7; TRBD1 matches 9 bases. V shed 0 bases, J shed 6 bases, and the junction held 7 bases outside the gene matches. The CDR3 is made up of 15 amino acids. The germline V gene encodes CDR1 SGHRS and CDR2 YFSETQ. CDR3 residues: CASSLGAGQGGEQYF. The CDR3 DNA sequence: TGCGCCAGCAGCTTGGGCGCGGGACAGGGAGGCGAGCAGTACTTC.

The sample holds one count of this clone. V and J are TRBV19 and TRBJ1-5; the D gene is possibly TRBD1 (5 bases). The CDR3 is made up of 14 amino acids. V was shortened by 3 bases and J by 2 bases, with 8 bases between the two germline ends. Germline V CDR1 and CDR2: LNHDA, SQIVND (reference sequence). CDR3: CASSIIRGNQPQHF. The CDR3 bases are TGTGCCAGTAGTATCATCAGGGGCAATCAGCCCCAGCATTTT.

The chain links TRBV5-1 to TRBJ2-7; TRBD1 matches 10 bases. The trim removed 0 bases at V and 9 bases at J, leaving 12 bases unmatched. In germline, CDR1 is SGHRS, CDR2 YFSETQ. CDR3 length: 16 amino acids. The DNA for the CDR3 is TGCGCCAGCAGCTTGGAGATGGGACAGGGGAGTTTACGGCAGTACTTC. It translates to CASSLEMGQGSLRQYF.